This entry features one T cell receptor (beta chain) sequence. This specimen belongs to a study of blood T cell repertoires in COVID-19. Background on the study: Donors in the United States, Italy and Spain gave samples during acute or convalescent COVID-19. Sample material is recorded as cDNA or gDNA derived from T cells, B-cell-depleted T cells, or PBMCs.

Per the original methods: It was from reference gene primer amplification that nucleated cell counts were estimated. Here immunoSEQ multiplex PCR was the method, and the copy in TCRdb shows in-frame clones only, minus some. For V, J and clone size, that table is used; D and trimming come from the DNA. The repertoire has approximately 290,000 clones, about 85% of them found once; the top ten carry roughly 2.3%. Germline V gene data show CDR1 as SGHDT and CDR2 as YYEEEE. The V end was cut by 0 bases, the J end by 14 bases, with 12 bases between. This CDR3 contains 12 residues. This chain connects TRBV5-6 to TRBJ2-1; D is perhaps TRBD1 (5 bases). Material for sequencing was peripheral blood. This sequence originates from a man aged 18 to 30 with active or convalescent COVID-19. The CDR3: CASSLAGRDKFF. The CDR3 coding sequence is TGTGCCAGCAGCTTGGCCGGCAGGGATAAGTTCTTC.